This TCR beta chain was sequenced for a study of blood T cell repertoires in COVID-19. Study background: Specimens from acute and convalescent COVID-19 originated in the United States, Italy and Spain. Sample material is recorded as cDNA or gDNA derived from T cells, B-cell-depleted T cells, or PBMCs.

Methods used by the authors: Estimation of nucleated cell counts relied on the amplification of reference gene primers. Sequencing was performed with immunoSEQ multiplex PCR; in TCRdb, only in-frame clones are kept and a portion is missing. The V and J calls and the clone size are those of that table, but D and trimming were determined from the DNA. This sample has around 260,000 clones, with less than 90% found just once. This CDR3 comprises 12 residues. Germline CDR1 SGHNT, CDR2 YYREEE (reference sequence). Trimming removed 4 bases at V and 3 bases at J, with 8 bases between. Sequencing was carried out using peripheral blood. This clonotype was obtained from a man aged 25 to 45 with active or convalescent COVID-19. The chain uses TRBV5-4 and TRBJ2-7; D perhaps matches TRBD1 (5 bases). The CDR3 DNA sequence: TGTGCCAGCAGCCCAGGGAACTACGAGCAGTACTTC. It specifies CASSPGNYEQYF.